The rows below give T cell receptor beta chains drawn from one sample of a study of breast tumors, draining lymph nodes, adjacent tissues. TCRdb processed the multiplex PCR reads anew with MiXCR; each CDR3 protein has one entry. In the table there are about 200,000 distinct CDR3 sequences, 30% to 40% of which are singletons. The sequenced material came from axillary lymph node tissue. The receptors shown here come from a female donor with breast cancer. Some clones in this sample may be carry-over from other donors' samples. Each CDR3 is given with its conserved first and last residue. The D gene is left open where the match is weak. Clone sizes are given selectively: once, few, many, or a class where the clone is expanded.

clone_size	v_call	j_call	d_call	cdr3_aa	cdr3_nt
-	TRBV18	TRBJ2-2	-	CASSAAMSTGELFF	TGTGCCAGCTCAGCGGCGATGAGCACCGGGGAGCTGTTTTTT
many	TRBV4-2	TRBJ2-5	-	CASSQDRGGVKTQYF	TGTGCCAGCAGCCAAGATCGTGGGGGAGTAAAGACCCAGTACTTC
many	TRBV20-1	TRBJ2-5	-	CSARAGGTQSF	TGCAGTGCCAGAGCTGGGGGGACCCAGTCCTTC
-	TRBV19	TRBJ2-2	-	CASSTSGTLTGELFF	TGTGCCAGTAGTACATCCGGGACTCTCACCGGGGAGCTGTTTTTT
-	TRBV11-1	TRBJ1-1	-	CASSVYRSSEAFF	TGTGCCAGCAGCGTATACAGGAGTTCCGAAGCTTTCTTT
few	TRBV11-2	TRBJ2-5	TRBD2	CASSLPGLAGQETQYF	TGTGCCAGCAGCTTACCTGGACTAGCGGGACAAGAGACCCAGTACTTC
many	TRBV3-1	TRBJ2-3	-	CASSQWEDSTDTQYF	TGTGCCAGCAGCCAATGGGAGGACTCCACAGATACGCAGTATTTT
once	TRBV3-1	TRBJ1-2	-	CASSQGEQVYGYTF	TGTGCCAGCAGCCAAGGAGAACAGGTTTACGGCTACACCTTC
many	TRBV5-4	TRBJ1-2	TRBD1	CASGFRQGDYGYTF	TGTGCCAGCGGATTTAGACAGGGCGACTATGGCTACACCTTC
many	TRBV6-4	TRBJ2-1	TRBD2	CASSDSGLAGNEQFF	TGTGCCAGCAGTGACTCGGGACTAGCAGGCAATGAGCAGTTCTTC
-	TRBV7-3	TRBJ1-2	TRBD1	CASSSRGQGAGYTF	TGTGCCAGCAGCTCCCGGGGACAGGGGGCAGGCTACACCTTC
many	TRBV20-1	TRBJ2-7	-	CSARERGSPGLSYEQYF	TGCAGTGCTAGAGAGAGGGGTTCCCCGGGACTGTCCTACGAGCAGTACTTC
few	TRBV28	TRBJ2-1	TRBD2	CASRPLAGGSIGNEQFF	TGTGCCAGCAGGCCCTTGGCGGGAGGGTCTATAGGCAATGAGCAGTTCTTC
once	TRBV6-5	TRBJ1-4	TRBD1	CAGSDRGKGGRKLFF	TGTGCCGGCAGTGACAGGGGGAAAGGGGGAAGAAAACTGTTTTTT
-	TRBV2	TRBJ1-5	TRBD1	CASTGDRGQPQHF	TGTGCCAGCACAGGGGACAGGGGTCAGCCCCAGCATTTT
many	TRBV20-1	TRBJ2-1	TRBD2	CSARDRPGGGDNYNEQFF	TGCAGTGCTAGAGATCGTCCGGGAGGGGGGGACAACTACAATGAGCAGTTCTTC
-	TRBV7-8	TRBJ2-3	-	CASSLNYTESTDTQYF	TGTGCCAGCAGCTTGAACTACACCGAAAGCACAGATACGCAGTATTTT
few	TRBV19	TRBJ1-1	-	CASSIRGARTEAFF	TGTGCCAGTAGTATACGCGGGGCGAGGACTGAAGCTTTCTTT
many	TRBV15	TRBJ1-6	-	CATSRPRGGGTDSPLHF	TGTGCCACCAGCAGACCTCGGGGAGGGGGTACGGATTCACCCCTCCACTTT
many	TRBV5-6	TRBJ2-7	TRBD2	CASSLPSGGATYEQYF	TGTGCCAGCAGCTTGCCCAGCGGGGGGGCCACCTACGAGCAGTACTTC
-	TRBV20-1	TRBJ1-6	-	CSARRVALPHF	TGCAGTGCTAGACGGGTAGCACTCCCCCACTTT
many	TRBV5-1	TRBJ2-7	-	CASSSGVSYEQYF	TGCGCCAGCAGCTCCGGGGTCTCCTACGAGCAGTACTTC
-	TRBV9	TRBJ2-2	TRBD2	CASSVTWTSGYNEQGINTGELFF	TGTGCCAGCAGCGTAACGTGGACTAGCGGCTACAATGAGCAGGGTATAAACACCGGGGAGCTGTTTTTT
many	TRBV19	TRBJ1-2	-	CASSISVKANYGYTF	TGTGCCAGTAGTATATCCGTTAAAGCTAACTATGGCTACACCTTC
many	TRBV7-3	TRBJ2-2	-	CASSPGTTGELFF	TGTGCCAGCAGCCCTGGGACTACCGGGGAGCTGTTTTTT
few	TRBV11-3	TRBJ2-7	-	CAGSLTRDSYEQYF	TGTGCCGGCAGCTTAACTCGGGACTCCTACGAGCAGTACTTC
once	TRBV7-9	TRBJ2-3	TRBD2	CASKGTSGTNTQYF	TGTGCCAGCAAGGGGACTAGCGGAACGAATACGCAGTATTTT
many	TRBV6-2/TRBV6-3	TRBJ2-7	TRBD1	CASRDRGRGTYEQYF	TGTGCCAGCAGGGACAGGGGGCGCGGTACCTACGAGCAGTACTTC
many	TRBV7-2	TRBJ2-7	TRBD1	CASSLSPGTGGHEQYF	TGTGCCAGCAGCCTGTCCCCCGGGACAGGGGGCCACGAGCAGTACTTC
-	TRBV6-1	TRBJ2-7	-	CASSQGPPLPYEQYF	TGTGCCAGCAGTCAGGGCCCCCCCCTACCCTACGAGCAGTACTTC
many	TRBV20-1	TRBJ2-5	TRBD1	CSARDGTGAGETQYF	TGCAGTGCTAGAGATGGGACAGGGGCCGGTGAGACCCAGTACTTC
many	TRBV7-9	TRBJ1-6	-	CASSLERGSRNSPLHF	TGTGCCAGCAGCTTAGAAAGGGGATCACGGAATTCACCCCTCCACTTT
many	TRBV3-1	TRBJ2-3	-	CASSRDTATDTQYF	TGTGCCAGCAGCCGGGACACAGCCACAGATACGCAGTATTTT
once	TRBV11-2	TRBJ2-3	TRBD2	CASSLEGLAGHCSSTDTQYF	TGTGCCAGCAGCTTAGAGGGACTAGCGGGACATTGTTCTAGCACAGATACGCAGTATTTT
many	TRBV20-1	TRBJ2-3	-	CSARWGTSNRPDTQYF	TGCAGTGCTAGATGGGGGACTTCAAACCGTCCAGATACGCAGTATTTT
-	TRBV20-1	TRBJ2-2	-	CSARDRRLTTTGELFF	TGCAGTGCTAGAGATCGTAGACTAACGACCACCGGGGAGCTGTTTTTT
many	TRBV7-9	TRBJ2-3	-	CASSVRVHTDTQYF	TGTGCCAGCAGCGTTCGGGTTCACACAGATACGCAGTATTTT
-	TRBV3-1	TRBJ2-1	TRBD2	CASKGLAGASEQFF	TGTGCCAGCAAAGGACTAGCGGGAGCAAGTGAGCAGTTCTTC
many	TRBV5-6	TRBJ2-3	TRBD2	CASSGLAGSSTDTQYF	TGTGCCAGCAGCGGACTAGCGGGGTCTAGCACAGATACGCAGTATTTT
many	TRBV7-2	TRBJ2-1	TRBD1	CASSYPGQGSNEQFF	TGTGCCAGCAGCTATCCGGGACAGGGGAGCAATGAGCAGTTCTTC
many	TRBV5-6	TRBJ2-3	TRBD1	CASSSLTGALTDTQYF	TGTGCCAGCAGCTCCCTTACAGGGGCCCTCACAGATACGCAGTATTTT
-	TRBV28	TRBJ1-4	-	CASSLSLPGEKLFF	TGTGCCAGCAGTTTATCGCTCCCGGGGGAAAAACTGTTTTTT
many	TRBV25-1	TRBJ2-6	TRBD1	CASGGQGSGANVLTF	TGTGCCAGCGGCGGACAGGGTTCTGGGGCCAACGTCCTGACTTTC
many	TRBV20-1	TRBJ2-7	TRBD1	CSARDGTGGYEQYF	TGCAGTGCTAGAGATGGGACAGGGGGGTACGAGCAGTACTTC
-	TRBV14	TRBJ2-2	-	CASGRDSSGNTGELFF	TGTGCCAGCGGGCGGGACAGCTCTGGAAACACCGGGGAGCTGTTTTTT
-	TRBV7-9	TRBJ1-2	-	CASSLTGTPGGYTF	TGTGCCAGCAGCTTAACCGGGACACCGGGGGGCTACACCTTC
-	TRBV6-2/TRBV6-3	TRBJ1-2	TRBD1	CASSYLQGSYGYTF	TGTGCCAGCAGTTATCTACAGGGGAGCTATGGCTACACCTTC
many	TRBV9	TRBJ2-3	-	CASSYGGGALDTQYF	TGTGCCAGCAGTTACGGGGGAGGCGCTTTGGATACGCAGTATTTT
-	TRBV7-3	TRBJ1-1	TRBD1	CASSAGGMNTEAFF	TGTGCCAGCAGTGCAGGGGGTATGAACACTGAAGCTTTCTTT
-	TRBV7-8	TRBJ2-2	-	CASSHTPLCIGELFF	TGTGCCAGCAGCCATACCCCCCTGTGTATCGGGGAGCTGTTTTTT
many	TRBV6-9	TRBJ2-5	TRBD1	CASRDRGQETQYF	TGTGCCAGCAGAGACAGGGGCCAAGAGACCCAGTACTTC
many	TRBV28	TRBJ1-2	-	CASSPGAYGYTF	TGTGCCAGCAGCCCAGGGGCCTATGGCTACACCTTC
many	TRBV5-8	TRBJ2-3	-	CASSSLGVGGRTDTQYF	TGTGCCAGCAGCTCGCTTGGCGTGGGGGGGCGCACAGATACGCAGTATTTT
many	TRBV9	TRBJ2-7	TRBD2	CASSEGPPLAGRHEQYF	TGTGCCAGCAGCGAGGGGCCGCCGCTAGCGGGAAGGCACGAGCAGTACTTC